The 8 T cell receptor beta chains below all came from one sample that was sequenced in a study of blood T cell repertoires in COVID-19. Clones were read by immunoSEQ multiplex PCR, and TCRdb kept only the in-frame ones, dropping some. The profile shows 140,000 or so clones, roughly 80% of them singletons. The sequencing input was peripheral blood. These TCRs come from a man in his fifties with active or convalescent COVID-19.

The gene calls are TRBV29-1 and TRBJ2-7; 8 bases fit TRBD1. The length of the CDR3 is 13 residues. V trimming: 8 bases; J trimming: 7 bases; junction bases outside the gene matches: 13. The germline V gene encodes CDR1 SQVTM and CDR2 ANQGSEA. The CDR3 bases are TGCAGCACCCGAGGGACAGGCCTCGGGGAGCAGTACTTC. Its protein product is CSTRGTGLGEQYF.

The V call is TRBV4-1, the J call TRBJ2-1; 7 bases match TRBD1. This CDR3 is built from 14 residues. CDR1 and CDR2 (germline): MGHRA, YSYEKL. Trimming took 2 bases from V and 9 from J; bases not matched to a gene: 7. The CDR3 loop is CASSQTPTGSEQFF. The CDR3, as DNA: TGCGCCAGCAGCCAAACCCCGACAGGGAGTGAGCAGTTCTTC.

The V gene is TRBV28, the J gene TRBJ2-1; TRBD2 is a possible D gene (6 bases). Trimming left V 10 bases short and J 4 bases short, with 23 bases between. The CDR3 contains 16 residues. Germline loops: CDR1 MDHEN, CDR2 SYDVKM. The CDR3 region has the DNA TGTGCCACCTCGGGACTCCAAGGTCCTTTTTACAATGAGCAGTTCTTC. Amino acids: CATSGLQGPFYNEQFF.

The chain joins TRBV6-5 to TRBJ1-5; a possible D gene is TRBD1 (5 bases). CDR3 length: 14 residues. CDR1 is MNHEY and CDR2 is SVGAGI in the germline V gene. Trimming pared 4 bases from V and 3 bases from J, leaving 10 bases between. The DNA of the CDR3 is TGTGCCAGCAGTTGGGGAGGGACCAATCAGCCCCAGCATTTT. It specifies CASSWGGTNQPQHF.

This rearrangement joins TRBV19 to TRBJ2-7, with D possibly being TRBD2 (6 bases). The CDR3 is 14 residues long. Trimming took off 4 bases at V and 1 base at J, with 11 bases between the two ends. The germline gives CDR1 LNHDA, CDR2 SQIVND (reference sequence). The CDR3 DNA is TGTGCCAGTAGTAGCGGGATGCCTTCCTACGAGCAGTACTTC. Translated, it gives CASSSGMPSYEQYF.

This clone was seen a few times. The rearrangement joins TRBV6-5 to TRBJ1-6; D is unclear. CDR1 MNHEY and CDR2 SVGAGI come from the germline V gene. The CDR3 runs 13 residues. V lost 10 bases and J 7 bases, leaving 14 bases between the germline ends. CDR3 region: CATTLQLNSPLHF. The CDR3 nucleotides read TGTGCCACCACCCTTCAACTGAATTCACCCCTCCACTTT.

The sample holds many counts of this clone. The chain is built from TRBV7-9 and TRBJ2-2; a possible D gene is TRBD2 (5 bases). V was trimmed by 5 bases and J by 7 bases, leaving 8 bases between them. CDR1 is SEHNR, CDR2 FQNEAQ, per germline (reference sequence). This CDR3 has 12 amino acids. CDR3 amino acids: CASSPRDGELFF. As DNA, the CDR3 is TGTGCCAGCAGCCCCCGGGACGGGGAGCTGTTTTTT. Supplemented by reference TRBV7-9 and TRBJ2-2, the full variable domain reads DTGVSQNPRHKITKRGQNVTFRCDPISEHNRLYWYRQTLGQGPEFLTYFQNEAQLEKSRLLSDRFSAERPKGSFSTLEIQRTEQGDSAMYLCASSPRDGELFFGEGSRLTVL.

DNA of the CDR3: TGCAGCGGCGACCTGGGACAGGGTAGCACAGATACGCAGTATTTT. Its translation: CSGDLGQGSTDTQYF. V and J are TRBV29-1 and TRBJ2-3, with TRBD1 identical over 9 bases. The CDR3 covers 15 residues. V dropped 7 bases and J dropped 0; count of bases not matched to a gene: 8. Looked up from germline, CDR1 is SQVTM and CDR2 is ANQGSEA.